This TCR beta chain was sequenced for a study of blood T cell repertoires in COVID-19 (dated by TCRdb to about 2020). About the study as a whole: Collaborator samples came from the United States, Italy and Spain and covered acute and convalescent phases of COVID-19. The material from the prospective study consisted of cDNA or gDNA derived from T cells, B-cell-depleted T cells, or PBMCs. The dataset comprised deeply sampled blood TCRbeta repertoires from subjects exposed to, actively infected with, or recovered from COVID-19. The repertoires were released in a freely available public database meant as a resource for research on the immune response to SARS-CoV-2. Samples were obtained from the ongoing ImmuneRACE study (first 160 participants) and from roughly 1,300 subjects provided by 6 global collaborators. Sample metadata almost always included a de-identified subject ID, COVID-19 status, age in years and sex. Where available, HLA class I and class II types were obtained from metadata supplied by the sample provider rather than from assay-based typing. What the study reported, not specific to this receptor: The quantity of clinical and demographic metadata differed by source and by participant and was supplied without curation.

The collaborating institutions used their own protocols to collect whole blood in K2EDTA tubes. For TCRbeta analysis, collaborators shipped samples in one of three forms: frozen whole blood, isolated PBMCs, or DNA extracted from either of those sample types. This clone occurred a few times. Its antigen has not been determined. There are no base qualities to consult, and no much larger clone falls within one base. Based on the germline V gene, the CDR1 and CDR2 sequences are KGHSH and LQKENI. The CDR3 spans 13 residues, from the cysteine through the phenylalanine. Only CDR3 DNA is held: 39 bases, read in frame from base 1. V is cut by 1 base and J by 8 bases, and the space between the germline ends is 11 bases. TCRbeta CDR3 regions were amplified from genomic DNA using the immunoSEQ Assay, a bias-controlled multiplex PCR. Processing in the source paper ran as follows. The number of nucleated cells in each sample was estimated by amplification of reference gene primers within the assay. To quantify the absolute abundance of each unique TCRbeta CDR3 rearrangement, sequence reads were collapsed and filtered. Productive Simpson clonality was computed per sample as the square root of Simpson's diversity index over productive rearrangements. TCRdb re-hosts the immuneACCESS table, in-frame sequences only. Its copies lack some clones; in the studies checked, an unresolved V gene accounts for under half of them, and the cause for the rest is not known. V and J calls and clone size are given by that table; D and trimming were obtained from the DNA. The sample includes some 93,000 clones, with roughly 85% observed a single time. The top ten constitute 3.5% to 4% of the sample.

The chain uses TRBV18 and TRBJ1-2, with TRBD1 tentatively as D gene (5 bases match). This TCR was sampled from a man aged 55 to 70 with acute or convalescent COVID-19. Specimen: peripheral blood. The CDR3 region: CASSPRGVEGYTF. DNA sequence: TGTGCCAGCTCACCACGGGGGGTTGAAGGCTACACCTTC.